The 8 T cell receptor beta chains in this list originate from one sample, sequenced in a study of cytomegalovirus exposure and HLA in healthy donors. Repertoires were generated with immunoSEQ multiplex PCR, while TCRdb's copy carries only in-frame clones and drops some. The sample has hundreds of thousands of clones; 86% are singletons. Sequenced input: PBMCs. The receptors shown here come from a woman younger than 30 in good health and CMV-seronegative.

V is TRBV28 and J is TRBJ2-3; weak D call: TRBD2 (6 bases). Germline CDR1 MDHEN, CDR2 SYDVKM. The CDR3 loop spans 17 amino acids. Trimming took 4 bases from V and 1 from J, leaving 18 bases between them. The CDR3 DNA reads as TGTGCCAGCAGTTCCCTGGAGGGCACGGACCGCACAGATACGCAGTATTTT. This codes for CASSSLEGTDRTDTQYF.

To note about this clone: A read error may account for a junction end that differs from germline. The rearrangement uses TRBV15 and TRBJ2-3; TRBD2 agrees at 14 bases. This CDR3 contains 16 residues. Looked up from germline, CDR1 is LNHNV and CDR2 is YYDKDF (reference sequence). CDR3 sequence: CATSGGTSGSRDTQYF. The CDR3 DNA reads TGTGCCACCAGCGGGGGGACTAGCGGGAGCAGAGATACGCAGTATTTT.

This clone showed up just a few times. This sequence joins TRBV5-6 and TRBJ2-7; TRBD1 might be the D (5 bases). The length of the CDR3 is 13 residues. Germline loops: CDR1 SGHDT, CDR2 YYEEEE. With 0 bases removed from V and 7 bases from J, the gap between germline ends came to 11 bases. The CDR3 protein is CASSLVNPGEQYF. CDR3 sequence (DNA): TGTGCCAGCAGCTTGGTGAATCCAGGGGAGCAGTACTTC.

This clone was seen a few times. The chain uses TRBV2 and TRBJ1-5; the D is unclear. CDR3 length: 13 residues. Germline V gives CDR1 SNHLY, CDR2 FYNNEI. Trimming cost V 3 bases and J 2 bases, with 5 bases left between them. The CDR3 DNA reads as TGTGCCAGCAGTGATTCGGGCAATCAGCCCCAGCATTTT. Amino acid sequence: CASSDSGNQPQHF. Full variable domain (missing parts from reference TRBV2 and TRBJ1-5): EPEVTQTPSHQVTQMGQEVILRCVPISNHLYFYWYRQILGQKVEFLVSFYNNEISEKSEIFDDQFSVERPDGSNFTLKIRSTKLEDSAMYFCASSDSGNQPQHFGDGTRLSIL.

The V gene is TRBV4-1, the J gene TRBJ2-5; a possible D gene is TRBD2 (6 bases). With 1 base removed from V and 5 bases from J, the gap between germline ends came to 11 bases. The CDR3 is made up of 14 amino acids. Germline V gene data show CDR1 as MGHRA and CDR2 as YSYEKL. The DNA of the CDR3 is TGCGCCAGCAGCCAAGGCCATGGAGGGGAGACCCAGTACTTC. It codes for CASSQGHGGETQYF.

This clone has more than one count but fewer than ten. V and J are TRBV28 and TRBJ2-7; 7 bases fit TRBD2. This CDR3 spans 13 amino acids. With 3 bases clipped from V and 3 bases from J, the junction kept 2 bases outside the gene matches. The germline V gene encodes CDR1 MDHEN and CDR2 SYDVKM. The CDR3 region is CASSFSSGYEQYF. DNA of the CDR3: TGTGCCAGCAGTTTCTCTAGCGGCTACGAGCAGTACTTC. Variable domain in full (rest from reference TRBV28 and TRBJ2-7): DVKVTQSSRYLVKRTGEKVFLECVQDMDHENMFWYRQDPGLGLRLIYFSYDVKMKEKGDIPEGYSVSREKKERFSLILESASTNQTSMYLCASSFSSGYEQYFGPGTRLTVT.

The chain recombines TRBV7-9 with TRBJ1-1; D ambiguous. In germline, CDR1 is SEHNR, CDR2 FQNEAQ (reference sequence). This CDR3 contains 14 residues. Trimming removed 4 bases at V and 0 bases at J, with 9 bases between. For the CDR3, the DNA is TGTGCCAGCAGCTCCCCAATTTTGAACACTGAAGCTTTCTTT. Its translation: CASSSPILNTEAFF.

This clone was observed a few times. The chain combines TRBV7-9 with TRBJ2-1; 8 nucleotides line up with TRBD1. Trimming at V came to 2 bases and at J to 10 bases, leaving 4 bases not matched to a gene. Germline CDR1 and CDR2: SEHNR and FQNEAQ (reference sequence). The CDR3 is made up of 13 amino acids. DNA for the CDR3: TGTGCCAGCAGCTTAATGACAGGGGACGAGCAGTTCTTC. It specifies CASSLMTGDEQFF.